This T cell receptor (beta chain) stems from a study of chemoradiotherapy in HPV16-positive cancers. Assay: immunoSEQ multiplex PCR; the TCRdb copy retains only in-frame clones and omits some. In the table there are approximately 6,600 clones, approximately 84% of which are singletons. This CDR3 is built from 16 residues. The germline V and J ends were trimmed by 1 base and 7 bases, with 14 bases remaining between them. Per the germline V gene, CDR1 is KGHSH and CDR2 is LQKENI. The receptor was derived from a human donor with HPV-associated anogenital cancer. The sample here was tumor tissue, taken from a patient who underwent chemoradiotherapy. The chain combines TRBV18 with TRBJ1-6, with no clear D. The CDR3 DNA reads as TGTGCCAGCTCACCACTTCCAAACGACCGGAATTCACCCCTCCACTTT. Its protein product is CASSPLPNDRNSPLHF.